This T cell receptor (beta chain) was observed in a study of blood T cell repertoires in COVID-19 (TCRdb year 2020). General notes on the study: Samples from collaborators originated in the United States, Italy and Spain and spanned both the acute and convalescent phases of COVID-19. The repertoires were made available in a free public database intended to serve as a resource for research on the immune response to SARS-CoV-2. The prospective study material was composed of cDNA or gDNA derived from T cells, B-cell-depleted T cells, or PBMCs. The samples were drawn from two sources: the first 160 participants of the ongoing ImmuneRACE study, and over 1,000 subjects contributed by 6 global collaborators. HLA class I and class II types, where available, came from metadata supplied by the sample provider rather than from assay-based typing. A de-identified subject ID, COVID-19 status, age in years and sex were almost always included in the sample metadata. Deeply sampled blood TCRbeta repertoires from subjects exposed to, actively infected with, or recovered from COVID-19 were included in the dataset.

V is clipped by 4 bases and J by 0 bases, and the sequence between their germline boundaries is 10 bases long. The CDR3 measures 13 amino acids from cysteine to phenylalanine. Only the CDR3 part of the read is kept: 39 bases, read in frame from the first base. According to the germline V gene, CDR1 reads SQVTM and CDR2 reads ANQGSEA. Participants in the prospective study were aged roughly 18 to 89 years, lived in 24 United States geographic areas, and enrolled through a virtual design. Cohort assignment in the prospective study relied on participant-reported clinical history from a screening survey and a study questionnaire. Recovered participants in ImmuneRACE Cohort 3 were defined by two consecutive negative NP/OP PCR tests, clearance by a healthcare professional, or resolution of symptoms. Mobile phlebotomists in the prospective study collected whole blood, serum and a nasopharyngeal or oropharyngeal swab from every participant. Additional blood draws and questionnaires over an approximately two-month period could optionally be provided by prospective study participants. Before DNA extraction, blood samples from the prospective study were shipped at room temperature or frozen.

Here is what the overall study found, with its caveats: The amount of clinical and demographic metadata varied by source and participant and was provided uncurated.

TCRbeta CDR3 regions were amplified from genomic DNA using the immunoSEQ Assay, a bias-controlled multiplex PCR. The paper's data handling went like this. The number of nucleated cells in each sample was estimated by amplification of reference gene primers within the assay. Sequence reads were collapsed and filtered to measure the absolute abundance of every unique TCRbeta CDR3 rearrangement. For each sample, productive Simpson clonality was calculated as the square root of Simpson's diversity index across productive rearrangements. TCRdb's version of the immuneACCESS table is confined to in-frame rearrangements and falls short of the full clone set. An unresolved V gene accounts for under half of the shortfall where checked; the remainder is of unknown origin. The D gene and trimming were derived from the DNA, and the V and J assignments and clone size from that table. Across this sample there are 310,000 or so clones, with 75% to 90% seen only once. The ten largest clonotypes hold around a tenth of the sample.

Comments on this clone: Its antigen specificity is not known. No base quality information exists; no much larger clone differs at one position.

The sequence joins TRBV29-1 to TRBJ2-7; 6 matching bases give a weak D call of TRBD1. Sequencing was done on a sample of PBMCs or T cells enriched from blood (not recorded which). The receptor's source is a woman aged 40 to 50 who had recovered from COVID-19. The sequenced DNA: TGCAGCGTTGGGACAGCGAGCTCCTACGAGCAGTACTTC. Translated, this is CSVGTASSYEQYF.